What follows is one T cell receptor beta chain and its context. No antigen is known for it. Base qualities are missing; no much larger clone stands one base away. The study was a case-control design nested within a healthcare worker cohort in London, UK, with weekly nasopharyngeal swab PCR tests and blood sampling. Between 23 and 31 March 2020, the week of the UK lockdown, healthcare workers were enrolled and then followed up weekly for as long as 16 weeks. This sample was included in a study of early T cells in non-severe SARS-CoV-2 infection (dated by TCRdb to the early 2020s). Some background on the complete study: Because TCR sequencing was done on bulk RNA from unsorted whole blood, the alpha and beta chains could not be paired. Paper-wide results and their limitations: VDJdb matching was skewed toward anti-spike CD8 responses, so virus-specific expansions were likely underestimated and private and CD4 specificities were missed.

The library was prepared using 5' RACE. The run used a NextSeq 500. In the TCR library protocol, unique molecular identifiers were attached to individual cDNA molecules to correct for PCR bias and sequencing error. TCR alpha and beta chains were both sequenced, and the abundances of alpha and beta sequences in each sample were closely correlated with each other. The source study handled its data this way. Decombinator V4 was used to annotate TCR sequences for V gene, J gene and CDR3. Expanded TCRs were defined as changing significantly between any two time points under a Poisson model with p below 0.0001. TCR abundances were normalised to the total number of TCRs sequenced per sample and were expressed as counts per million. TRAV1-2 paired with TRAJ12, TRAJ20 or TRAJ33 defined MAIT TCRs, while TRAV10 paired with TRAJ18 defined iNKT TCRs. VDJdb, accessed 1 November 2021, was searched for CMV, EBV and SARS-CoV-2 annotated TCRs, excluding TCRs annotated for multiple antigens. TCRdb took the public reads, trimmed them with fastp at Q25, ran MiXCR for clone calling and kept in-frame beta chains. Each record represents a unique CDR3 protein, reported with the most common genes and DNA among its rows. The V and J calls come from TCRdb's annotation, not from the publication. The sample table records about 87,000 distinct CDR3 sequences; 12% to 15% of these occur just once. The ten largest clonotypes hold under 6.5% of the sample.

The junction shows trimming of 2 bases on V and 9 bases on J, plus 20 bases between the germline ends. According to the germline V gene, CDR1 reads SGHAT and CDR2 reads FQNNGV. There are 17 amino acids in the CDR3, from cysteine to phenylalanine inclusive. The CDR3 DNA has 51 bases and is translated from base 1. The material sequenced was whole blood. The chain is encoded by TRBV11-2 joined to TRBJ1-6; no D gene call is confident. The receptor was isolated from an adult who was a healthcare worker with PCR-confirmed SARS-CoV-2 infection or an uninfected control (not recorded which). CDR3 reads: CASSLHFRAIEGSPLHF. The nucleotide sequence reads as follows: TGTGCCAGCAGCTTACATTTCAGAGCCATCGAGGGTTCACCCCTCCACTTT.